The 11 T cell receptor beta chains below were found in one sample sequenced in a study of T cell changes during pregnancy in multiple sclerosis. The assay was immunoSEQ multiplex PCR, and TCRdb's table has in-frame clones only and misses some. Of roughly 60,000 clones in the sample, around 96% were seen once. The specimen was CD8+ T cells from peripheral blood mononuclear cells, collected after pregnancy. Receptors were obtained from a female donor with multiple sclerosis, enrolled in a pregnancy study.

The chain has TRBV7-9 and TRBJ1-2, with 11 bases fitting TRBD1. This CDR3 has 15 amino acids. V lost 4 bases, J lost 8 bases, and 9 bases stayed unmatched. Germline lookup yields CDR1 SEHNR and CDR2 FQNEAQ (reference sequence). The DNA of the CDR3 is TGTGCCAGCAGCTCGAGGACAGGGGGCTTTTGGGGCTACACCTTC. Its translation: CASSSRTGGFWGYTF.

This clone has a handful of counts. This sequence joins TRBV19 and TRBJ1-5; 7 nucleotides agree with TRBD1. The germline V gene encodes CDR1 LNHDA and CDR2 SQIVND (reference sequence). CDR3 size: 13 residues. The trim removed 8 bases at V and 0 bases at J, leaving 1 base unmatched. In DNA form, the CDR3 reads TGTGCCAGTGACAGGGCTAGCAATCAGCCCCAGCATTTT. This gives the protein CASDRASNQPQHF.

The chain combines TRBV5-4 with TRBJ1-4, with D hard to call. This CDR3 is built from 15 residues. The V end was cut by 4 bases, the J end by 8 bases, with 18 bases between. Germline CDR1 is SGHNT and CDR2 is YYREEE (reference sequence). This CDR3 reads CASSARLSGSEKLFF. CDR3 coding DNA: TGTGCCAGCAGCGCCCGGCTCTCAGGCTCAGAAAAACTGTTTTTT.

The chain employs TRBV11-2 and TRBJ2-7, with TRBD2 matching 13 bases. CDR1 is SGHAT and CDR2 is FQNNGV in the germline V gene. Germline trimming cut 3 bases from V and 6 bases from J; bases unmatched to any gene: 8. This CDR3 is 16 amino acids long. The CDR3, as DNA: TGTGCCAGCAGCTTCCCCGGGACTAGCGGGACCTTCGAGCAGTACTTC. It is translated as CASSFPGTSGTFEQYF.

The V gene is TRBV29-1, the J gene TRBJ2-7; D is unresolved. Trimming shortened V by 4 bases and J by 1 base, and 11 bases separated the two germline ends. This CDR3 comprises 13 residues. Germline CDR1 SQVTM, CDR2 ANQGSEA. The CDR3 sequence: CSVAADGSYEQYF. As DNA, the CDR3 is TGCAGCGTTGCCGCGGATGGGTCCTACGAGCAGTACTTC.

About this clone: Sequence at one end of the junction differs from germline and may be a read error. The rearrangement uses TRBV6-1 and TRBJ2-7; 7 bases agree with TRBD1. Germline CDR1 and CDR2: MNHNS and SASEGT. CDR3 size: 16 residues. The CDR3 loop is CASREELQGPSYEQYF. The CDR3 DNA reads TGTGCCAGCAGGGAAGAACTACAGGGGCCCTCCTACGAGCAGTACTTC.

This chain joins TRBV19 and TRBJ2-2, with D perhaps TRBD2 (6 bases). CDR3 length equals 19 residues. V lost 8 bases and J 4 bases, leaving 29 bases between the germline ends. Germline CDR1 is LNHDA and CDR2 is SQIVND (reference sequence). CDR3 DNA: TGTGCCAGTCATGATTTTCGGGAGTCCATTAAAGCCCGCACCGGGGAGCTGTTTTTT. Residues: CASHDFRESIKARTGELFF.

This clone occurred once. The chain employs TRBV5-8 and TRBJ1-5; 9 bases are shared with TRBD1. The junction had 4 bases not matched to a gene; V was cut back by 4 bases and J by 2 bases. The CDR3 spans 15 residues. Germline-derived CDR1 and CDR2 are SGHTS and YDEGEE. The CDR3 reads CASSLTGGGNQPQHF. In DNA form, the CDR3 reads TGTGCCAGCAGCCTCACAGGGGGCGGCAATCAGCCCCAGCATTTT.

The chain recombines TRBV4-1 with TRBJ2-7; possibly TRBD2 for D (5 bases). The V gene lost 4 bases and the J gene lost 3 bases, with 16 bases spanning the gap. This CDR3 contains 15 residues. The germline CDR1 and CDR2 sequences are MGHRA and YSYEKL. CDR3 DNA sequence: TGCGCCAGCAGCCTCCGGACGGGAACATTCTACGAGCAGTACTTC. As protein: CASSLRTGTFYEQYF.

The chain is built from TRBV2 and TRBJ2-3; the match to TRBD2 covers 7 bases. Germline loops: CDR1 SNHLY, CDR2 FYNNEI. This CDR3 is 12 amino acids long. Losses at the gene ends were 6 bases for V and 5 bases for J; bases not matched to a gene: 2. DNA for the CDR3: TGTGCCAGCAGGGGGAGGGTAGATACGCAGTATTTT. This sequence encodes CASRGRVDTQYF.

CDR3 protein: CASSLQTGALYNEQFF. CDR3 DNA: TGTGCCAGCTCACTACAGACAGGGGCCTTATACAATGAGCAGTTCTTC. This chain links TRBV18 with TRBJ2-1, with TRBD1 matching 8 bases. With 4 bases clipped from V and 4 bases from J, the junction kept 9 bases outside the gene matches. Germline V gene data show CDR1 as KGHSH and CDR2 as LQKENI. This CDR3 region has 16 residues.